This TCR beta chain was observed in a study of CD8+ T cells in alopecia areata. Study in general: Treated individuals took tofacitinib by mouth, 5 to 10 mg twice daily. General study findings and limits: Normal skin's resident alphabeta T cells are sequenced alongside lesional scalp T cells. Between patients, shared TCR sequences were less clear than in mice. This was possibly due in part to HLA diversity in the patient population.

A word on this clone: The antigen is undetermined.

Peripheral blood and lesional scalp punch biopsies came from alopecia areata patients. The CDR3 extends over 13 amino acids. The V and J ends lost 4 bases and 13 bases, in that order; junction bases with no gene match: 11. The germline CDR1 and CDR2 sequences are SGHDT and YYEEEE. Extracted RNA was reverse transcribed, and the resulting cDNA served as sequencing template. TCRdb's table, derived via immunoSEQ multiplex PCR, lists solely in-frame clones and lacks some. Of about 150,000 clones in the sample, 75% to 90% were seen once. The rearrangement uses TRBV5-6 and TRBJ2-1, with 7 bases lining up with TRBD1. Source: CD8+ T cells sorted from blood, taken at week 0. This TCR was sampled from a human donor with alopecia areata. As DNA, the CDR3 is TGTGCCAGCAGCGCTGACAGGGAAATCCTACAGTTCTTC. This sequence encodes CASSADREILQFF.